The present TCR beta chain was sequenced within a study of blood T cell repertoires in COVID-19. Across the whole study: The study drew acute and convalescent COVID-19 samples from the United States, Italy and Spain.

Original methodology: Nucleated cell number was recorded as an estimate derived from reference gene primer amplification. This table comes from immunoSEQ multiplex PCR, and its TCRdb copy is limited to in-frame clones, with some not included. V and J calls and clone size come straight from that table; D and trimming were deduced from the DNA. The sample has roughly 100,000 clones, around 89% seen once. V shed 1 base and J shed 7 bases, with 14 bases lying between them. This CDR3 has 15 amino acids. Germline values: CDR1 LNHDA, CDR2 SQIVND (reference sequence). The receptor's source is an elderly woman with acute or convalescent COVID-19. This chain uses TRBV19 with TRBJ2-1; D is ambiguous. The specimen was peripheral blood. The CDR3 sequence is CASSIGSMSFNEQFF. The CDR3 DNA reads as TGTGCCAGTAGTATAGGTTCCATGAGTTTTAATGAGCAGTTCTTC.